Below are 25 T cell receptor beta chains sequenced from a single sample in a study of response to subunit inactivated influenza vaccine. TCRdb analysed the RT-PCR reads with MiXCR anew, one entry per CDR3 protein. The sample holds around 750,000 distinct CDR3 sequences, about 20% seen once. The source was PBMCs from blood, collected roughly 5 days after vaccination. These receptors were obtained from a man aged 45-60 years who received an inactivated influenza vaccine.

A few counts support this clonotype. V usage is TRBV6-5 and J usage is TRBJ2-1; tentatively, D is TRBD2 (6 bases). The germline V and J ends were trimmed by 2 bases and 6 bases, with 17 bases remaining between them. The CDR3 has 16 residues. Germline loops: CDR1 MNHEY, CDR2 SVGAGI. The CDR3 nucleotides are TGTGCCAGCAGTTACGGGCCCCCGGAGGGGCTCAATGAGCAGTTCTTC. Protein product: CASSYGPPEGLNEQFF.

J is TRBJ2-7 and V is TRBV5-1; D is unresolved. This CDR3 is built from 15 residues. V was clipped by 4 bases and J by 5 bases, with 19 bases between them. The germline V gene has CDR1 SGHRS and CDR2 YFSETQ. This CDR3 is CASSPWGENVHEQYF. The CDR3 bases are TGCGCCAGCAGCCCATGGGGTGAGAACGTCCACGAGCAGTACTTC. The full variable domain, its missing parts supplied by reference TRBV5-1 and TRBJ2-7, is KAGVTQTPRYLIKTRGQQVTLSCSPISGHRSVSWYQQTPGQGLQFLFEYFSETQRNKGNFPGRFSGRQFSNSRSEMNVSTLELGDSALYLCASSPWGENVHEQYFGPGTRLTVT.

This clonotype was found a few times. The chain uses TRBV20-1 and TRBJ2-5; the D gene could be TRBD1 or TRBD2 (5 bases each). CDR1 is DFQATT and CDR2 is SNEGSKA in the germline V gene (reference sequence). This CDR3 is built from 12 residues. Trimming left V 5 bases short and J 1 base short, with 8 bases between. CDR3 residues: CSARDLQETQYF. The CDR3 DNA follows: TGCAGTGCTCGGGACCTCCAAGAGACCCAGTACTTC.

The V and J genes are TRBV20-1 and TRBJ1-5, with 7 positions matching TRBD1. The V gene end was trimmed by 7 bases and the J gene end by 0 bases; junction bases not matched to a gene: 6. Per germline, CDR1 DFQATT and CDR2 SNEGSKA (reference sequence). The CDR3 has 14 amino acids. The DNA of the CDR3 is TGCAGTGTAAGGGGGCCCGTTAGCAATCAGCCCCAGCATTTT. Its protein is CSVRGPVSNQPQHF.

There are a few counts of this clonotype. The V gene is TRBV12-3 or TRBV12-4, the J gene TRBJ2-7; D gene unclear. CDR3 length: 13 residues. V was clipped by 1 base and J by 3 bases, with 7 bases between them. The CDR3 DNA is TGTGCCAGCAGTTTAGGTCCGCTCTACGAGCAGTACTTC. Translation gives CASSLGPLYEQYF.

This clonotype was seen many times. This chain joins TRBV12-3 or TRBV12-4 and TRBJ1-1, with D possibly TRBD1 on 5 matching bases. The CDR3 has 16 amino acids. The V and J ends lost 3 bases and 1 base respectively, with 15 bases between them. The CDR3 bases are TGTGCCAGCAGTTTTGAGGACACAGGAACGAACACTGAAGCTTTCTTT. It specifies CASSFEDTGTNTEAFF.

This clonotype was counted only a few times. The chain links TRBV18 to TRBJ2-2; D unresolved. CDR1 is KGHSH and CDR2 is LQKENI in the germline V gene. V lost 0 bases, J lost 6 bases, and 5 bases lay in between. This CDR3 contains 13 residues. The CDR3 loop reads CASSPPPPGELFF. CDR3 sequence (DNA): TGTGCCAGCTCACCACCACCGCCCGGGGAGCTGTTTTTT.

This clonotype occurred a few times. The chain carries TRBV14 and TRBJ2-5; the D call may be TRBD1 or TRBD2 (5 bases each). The V and J ends lost 3 bases and 5 bases respectively, with 16 bases between them. The CDR3 loop spans 15 amino acids. CDR1 is SGHDN, CDR2 FVKESK, per germline. CDR3 nucleotide sequence: TGTGCCAGCAGCCAGACTCCTTGGGACCTTGAGACCCAGTACTTC. Amino acids: CASSQTPWDLETQYF. Full variable domain (remainder filled in from reference TRBV14 and TRBJ2-5): EAGVTQFPSHSVIEKGQTVTLRCDPISGHDNLYWYRRVMGKEIKFLLHFVKESKQDESGMPNNRFLAERTGGTYSTLKVQPAELEDSGVYFCASSQTPWDLETQYFGPGTRLLVL.

V and J are TRBV20-1 and TRBJ1-5, with TRBD1 matching over 9 bases. Germline-derived CDR1 and CDR2 are DFQATT and SNEGSKA (reference sequence). Trimming cost V 4 bases and J 5 bases; bases outside gene matches: 3. The CDR3 runs to 13 residues. CDR3 DNA: TGCAGTGCTAAAAGGACAGGGGATCAGCCCCAGCATTTT. This encodes CSAKRTGDQPQHF.

This clonotype appeared a few times. V gene TRBV24-1 combines with J gene TRBJ2-1; the match to TRBD2 covers 8 bases. Germline V lookup: CDR1 KGHDR, CDR2 SFDVKD. The CDR3 is 17 residues long. With 5 bases clipped from V and 8 bases from J, the junction kept 16 bases outside the gene matches. The CDR3 DNA reads TGTGCCACCAGTGGCCCTCCCCACGGGAGGGCCAAGGATGAGCAGTTCTTC. Protein product: CATSGPPHGRAKDEQFF.

This clonotype was seen a handful of times. This chain joins TRBV18 and TRBJ1-4; maybe TRBD1 (5 bases). CDR3 size: 13 residues. CDR1 is KGHSH and CDR2 is LQKENI in the germline V gene. Trimming cost V 8 bases and J 5 bases, with 12 bases left between them. The DNA of the CDR3 is TGTGCCAGCGCCCGGGACGCCAATGAAAAACTGTTTTTT. It yields the protein CASARDANEKLFF.

This clonotype was recorded a few times. The chain uses TRBV5-1 and TRBJ2-3; 7 bases match TRBD2. V trimming: 2 bases; J trimming: 0 bases; junction bases outside the gene matches: 3. The CDR3 is 15 residues long. Per germline, CDR1 SGHRS and CDR2 YFSETQ. This CDR3 is CASSFGGRSTDTQYF. In DNA form, the CDR3 reads TGCGCCAGCAGCTTCGGCGGGAGAAGCACAGATACGCAGTATTTT.

The gene calls are TRBV20-1 and TRBJ2-1; 10 bases agree with TRBD2. The V segment lost 3 bases and the J segment 2 bases; nucleotides outside the gene matches: 1. Germline values: CDR1 DFQATT, CDR2 SNEGSKA (reference sequence). The CDR3 runs to 14 residues. This CDR3 is CSASSGGTYNEQFF. The CDR3 nucleotides read TGCAGTGCTAGTAGCGGGGGGACCTACAATGAGCAGTTCTTC.

This rearrangement joins TRBV20-1 to TRBJ1-4; D is uncertain. Trimming left V 6 bases short and J 8 bases short, with 16 bases between. This CDR3 has 13 residues. Germline-derived CDR1 and CDR2 are DFQATT and SNEGSKA (reference sequence). This CDR3 reads CSAFEDEGEKLFF. For the CDR3, the DNA is TGCAGTGCCTTCGAGGACGAAGGAGAAAAACTGTTTTTT.

The table lists this clonotype with a few counts. This chain joins TRBV5-5 and TRBJ1-2; D gene unclear. Between the trimmed V and J ends, which lost 0 bases and 2 bases, there was a span of 11 bases. Germline V gives CDR1 SGHKS, CDR2 YYEKEE (reference sequence). The CDR3 runs to 15 residues. The CDR3 spells CASSLAPQSNYGYTF. The CDR3 nucleotides read TGTGCCAGCAGCTTGGCGCCGCAATCGAACTATGGCTACACCTTC.

This clonotype has only a few counts. The chain has TRBV29-1 and TRBJ2-2; weak D call: TRBD1 (5 bases). Trimming pared 4 bases from V and 2 bases from J, leaving 8 bases between. The CDR3 consists of 13 residues. Germline values: CDR1 SQVTM, CDR2 ANQGSEA. The CDR3 sequence is CSVGQPNTGELFF. CDR3 sequence (DNA): TGCAGCGTTGGACAGCCTAACACCGGGGAGCTGTTTTTT.

This clonotype was picked up a small number of times. This chain connects TRBV3-1 to TRBJ2-3; 9 bases line up with TRBD2. This CDR3 contains 19 residues. The trim removed 5 bases at V and 6 bases at J, leaving 21 bases unmatched. The germline V gene encodes CDR1 LGHDT and CDR2 YNNKEL (reference sequence). The CDR3 DNA reads as TGTGCCAGCAGCTACCACGCGGGAGGGCCTAAGGGAGTCGCGGATACGCAGTATTTT. It yields the protein CASSYHAGGPKGVADTQYF.

The chain employs TRBV7-9 and TRBJ2-2; 8 bases match TRBD2. The ends lost 5 bases at V and 1 base at J; junction bases unmatched: 3. The V gene's germline CDR1 is SEHNR and CDR2 FQNEAQ (reference sequence). The CDR3 has 15 amino acids. This CDR3 is CASSTSGKNTGELFF. CDR3 coding DNA: TGTGCCAGCAGCACTAGCGGAAAGAACACCGGGGAGCTGTTTTTT.

At least ten counts were recorded for this clonotype. This chain connects TRBV5-1 to TRBJ2-5; D ambiguous. CDR3 length equals 14 residues. Germline CDR1 reads SGHRS; CDR2 reads YFSETQ. The germline V and J ends were trimmed by 3 bases and 1 base, with 10 bases remaining between them. The CDR3 DNA reads TGCGCCAGCAGCTCAGGACCAATCCAAGAGACCCAGTACTTC. It encodes CASSSGPIQETQYF.

This clonotype was recorded many times. The rearrangement uses TRBV4-2 and TRBJ2-7; no reliable D call. The CDR3 contains 15 residues. V lost 3 bases and J 2 bases, leaving 14 bases between the germline ends. CDR1 and CDR2 from the germline V gene are LGHNA and YNFKEQ. CDR3 DNA sequence: TGTGCCAGCAGCCAGGGGTCTGGCCAGACCTACGAGCAGTACTTC. It specifies CASSQGSGQTYEQYF.

The chain is built from TRBV9 and TRBJ2-1; no reliable D call. Germline V lookup: CDR1 SGDLS, CDR2 YYNGEE. CDR3 length: 13 amino acids. Trimming removed 2 bases at V and 3 bases at J, with 6 bases between. The CDR3 here is CASSVYFYNEQFF. CDR3 sequence (DNA): TGTGCCAGCAGCGTCTACTTCTACAATGAGCAGTTCTTC.

The chain couples TRBV28 to TRBJ1-5; 9 bases match TRBD1. The J segment lost 5 bases and the V segment lost 3 bases, leaving 8 bases of the junction unmatched. The CDR3 runs 16 residues. CDR1 and CDR2 from the germline V gene are MDHEN and SYDVKM. CDR3 loop: CASSLYRDRAYQPQHF. The CDR3 bases are TGTGCCAGCAGTTTGTATCGGGACAGGGCCTATCAGCCCCAGCATTTT.

A few counts support this clonotype. The chain carries TRBV7-8 and TRBJ2-3; TRBD1 might be the D (5 bases). Germline CDR1 reads SGHVS; CDR2 reads FQNEAQ. V was cut by 2 bases and J by 2 bases, with 14 bases left in between. CDR3 size: 16 residues. The CDR3 here is CASSLLQTQVTDTQYF. The CDR3 DNA reads as TGTGCCAGCAGCTTACTGCAAACACAGGTCACAGATACGCAGTATTTT.

This chain joins TRBV7-9 and TRBJ2-3; D is uncertain. V was pared by 5 bases and J by 4 bases, with 16 bases between. The V gene's germline CDR1 is SEHNR and CDR2 FQNEAQ (reference sequence). This CDR3 spans 15 amino acids. The CDR3 DNA reads TGTGCCAGCAGCCAGGTCCTTCCCGCTGCAGATACGCAGTATTTT. It encodes CASSQVLPAADTQYF.

V usage is TRBV9 and J usage is TRBJ2-7; 9 bases line up with TRBD1. V gave up 4 bases and J gave up 3 bases; unmatched junction bases: 8. The CDR3 is made up of 15 amino acids. CDR1 SGDLS and CDR2 YYNGEE come from the germline V gene. CDR3 DNA sequence: TGTGCCAGCAGCCCCCACAGGGGGCACTTCTACGAGCAGTACTTC. It specifies CASSPHRGHFYEQYF. The whole variable domain, remainder taken from reference TRBV9 and TRBJ2-7, is DSGVTQTPKHLITATGQRVTLRCSPRSGDLSVYWYQQSLDQGLQFLIQYYNGEERAKGNILERFSAQQFPDLHSELNLSSLELGDSALYFCASSPHRGHFYEQYFGPGTRLTVT.